A selection of T cell receptor beta chains follows, all from one sample in a study of T cell repertoires in cytomegalovirus infection. TCRdb re-analysed the reads in MiXCR, keeping a single row per CDR3 protein. Of 640,000 or so distinct CDR3 sequences listed, around a third were seen once; the top ten hold roughly 18%. These TCRs' antigens remain unknown. Sample: cultured PBMCs, taken from culture after CMV antigen stimulation. The receptors were sampled from a human donor in good health (CMV status not recorded). Some clones in this sample may be carry-over from other donors' samples. CDR3s include the opening cysteine and the closing phenylalanine or tryptophan. The D gene is left open where the match is weak. Clone size is not always given. Where it is, it says once, few, many or a class for expanded clones.

- | TRBJ1-6 | - | TRBV25-1 | TGTGCCAGCAGTCAAGACGGGAAATCACCCCTCCACTTT | CASSQDGKSPLHF
- | TRBJ2-1 | - | TRBV7-7 | TGTGCCAGCAGCTTAGTCGGCGGGACAACCTACAATGAGCAGTTCTTC | CASSLVGGTTYNEQFF
few | TRBJ2-1 | - | TRBV20-1 | TGCAGTGCCTTTTCTAGCGTCAATGAGCAGTTCTTC | CSAFSSVNEQFF
- | TRBJ2-7 | TRBD1 | TRBV7-6 | TGTGCCAGCAGCTTGGGGACAGGGAGGTACGAGCAGTACTTC | CASSLGTGRYEQYF
many | TRBJ2-1 | - | TRBV7-2 | TGTGCCAGCACCATTCTTCAGACCTCCTCCTACAATGAGCAGTTCTTC | CASTILQTSSYNEQFF
- | TRBJ2-7 | TRBD2 | TRBV20-1 | TGCAGTGCTAGAGAACCGACTAGCTTCTACGAGCAGTACTTC | CSAREPTSFYEQYF
many | TRBJ1-1 | - | TRBV7-2 | TGTGCCAGCAGCTTAGCAGGTTCAGGGGTTACTGAAGCTTTCTTT | CASSLAGSGVTEAFF
- | TRBJ2-2 | TRBD1 | TRBV18 | TGTGCCAGCTCACCACTTTCGGGACAGGAGCACACCGGGGAGCTGTTTTTT | CASSPLSGQEHTGELFF
- | TRBJ1-2 | TRBD1 | TRBV2 | TGTGCCAGCAGCCAGGAGGGGGCAAGCTACACCTTC | CASSQEGASYTF
few | TRBJ1-4 | - | TRBV15 | TGTGCCACCAGCAGCGATGGGGCTAGGGCAACTAATGAAAAACTGTTTTTT | CATSSDGARATNEKLFF
few | TRBJ2-7 | - | TRBV5-5 | TGTGCCAGCAGCACACTGGACAGTTTATCATACGAGCAGTACTTC | CASSTLDSLSYEQYF
- | TRBJ2-7 | TRBD2 | TRBV6-1 | TGTGCCAGCAGTGCGGGACTAGTCCGCTACGAGCAGTACTTC | CASSAGLVRYEQYF
- | TRBJ1-1 | TRBD1 | TRBV7-2 | TGTGCCAGCAGCGTCAACAGGGGGCCCACTGAAGCTTTCTTT | CASSVNRGPTEAFF
- | TRBJ1-1 | TRBD1 | TRBV3-1 | TGTGCCAGCAGCCACCGGGACAGGGGGATAGCTTTCTTT | CASSHRDRGIAFF
- | TRBJ1-5 | - | TRBV19 | TGTGCCAGTACCGATCACTACAGGGACAATCAGCCCCAGCATTTT | CASTDHYRDNQPQHF
- | TRBJ2-1 | - | TRBV5-4 | TGTGCCAGCAACCGGATAGGGACCTACAATGAGCAGTTCTTC | CASNRIGTYNEQFF
- | TRBJ1-6 | TRBD1 | TRBV19 | TGTGCCAGTAGTCACAACCGGGGACAGGGGGAAGATTCACCCCTCCACTTT | CASSHNRGQGEDSPLHF
- | TRBJ1-1 | - | TRBV12-3/TRBV12-4 | TGTGCCAGCAGTGACTTCAACACTGAAGCTTTCTTT | CASSDFNTEAFF
few | TRBJ1-4 | - | TRBV28 | TGTGCCAGCAGTTTCCCAGGGGTTGTAAAACTGTTTTTT | CASSFPGVVKLFF